The 2 T cell receptor beta chains below were found in one sample sequenced in a study of vaccination and CD4 T cells after COVID-19. Treatment given: approximately 9-day PBMC culture with coronavirus spike peptide pools or control peptides (ViraFEST assay). These receptors' targets are unknown. Sequenced with the Oncomine TCR Beta short-read assay was DNA taken from cultured CD4+ T cells. TCRdb independently ran MiXCR on the PCR reads; one entry per CDR3 protein. Among 10,000 to 15,000 distinct CDR3 sequences listed, roughly 58% were seen once. Sequencing was performed on CD4+ T cells from blood, cultured in vitro. These receptor sequences come from a human donor who had recovered from COVID-19.

CDR3 DNA: TGTGCCTGGAGTCCCGGACAAACCTATGGCTACACCTTC. Its translation: CAWSPGQTYGYTF. The rearrangement uses TRBV30 and TRBJ1-2, with D maybe TRBD1 (5 bases). Trimming shortened V by 2 bases and J by 4 bases, and 11 bases separated the two germline ends. This CDR3 has 13 amino acids. Germline CDR1 is GTSNPN and CDR2 is SVGIG (reference sequence).

This clonotype was counted a few times. The chain combines TRBV18 with TRBJ2-3; D gene unclear. CDR1 and CDR2 (germline): KGHSH, LQKENI. Trimming shortened V by 3 bases and J by 0 bases, and 7 bases separated the two germline ends. The CDR3 contains 14 residues. CDR3 DNA sequence: TGTGCCAGCTCACCCATAACAAGCACAGATACGCAGTATTTT. Translated, it gives CASSPITSTDTQYF.